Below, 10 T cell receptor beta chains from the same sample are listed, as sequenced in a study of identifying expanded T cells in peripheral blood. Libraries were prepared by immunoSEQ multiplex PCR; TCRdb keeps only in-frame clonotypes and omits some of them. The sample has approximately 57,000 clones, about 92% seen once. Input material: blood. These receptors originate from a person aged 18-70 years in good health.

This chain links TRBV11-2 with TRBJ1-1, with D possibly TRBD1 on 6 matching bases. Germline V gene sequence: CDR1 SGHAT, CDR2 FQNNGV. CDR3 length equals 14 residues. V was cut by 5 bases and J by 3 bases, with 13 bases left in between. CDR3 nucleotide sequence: TGTGCCAGCAGCCTGCTAACAGGGTACACTGAAGCTTTCTTT. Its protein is CASSLLTGYTEAFF.

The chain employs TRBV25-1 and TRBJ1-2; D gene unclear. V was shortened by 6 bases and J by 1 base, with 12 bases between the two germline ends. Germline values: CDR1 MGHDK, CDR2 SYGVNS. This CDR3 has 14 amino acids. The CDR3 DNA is TGTGCCAGCAGGCGCACGGACGGTAACTATGGCTACACCTTC. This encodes CASRRTDGNYGYTF.

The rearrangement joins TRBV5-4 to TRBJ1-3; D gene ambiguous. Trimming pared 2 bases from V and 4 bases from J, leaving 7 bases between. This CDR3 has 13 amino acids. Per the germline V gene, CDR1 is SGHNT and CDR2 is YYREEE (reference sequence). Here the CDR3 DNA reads TGTGCCAGCAGCTTTCGCTCAGGAAACACCATATATTTT. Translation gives CASSFRSGNTIYF.

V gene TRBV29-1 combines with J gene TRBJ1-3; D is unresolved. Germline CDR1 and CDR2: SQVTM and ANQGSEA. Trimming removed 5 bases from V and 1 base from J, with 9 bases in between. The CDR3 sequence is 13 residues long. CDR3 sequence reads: CSVKSTSGNTIYF. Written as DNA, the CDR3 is TGCAGCGTTAAGTCTACTTCTGGAAACACCATATATTTT.

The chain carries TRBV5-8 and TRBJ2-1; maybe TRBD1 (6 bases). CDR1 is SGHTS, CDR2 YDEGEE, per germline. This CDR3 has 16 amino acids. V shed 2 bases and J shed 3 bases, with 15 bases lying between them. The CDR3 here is CASSLFQGPVYNEQFF. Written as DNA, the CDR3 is TGTGCCAGCAGCTTATTTCAGGGGCCCGTCTACAATGAGCAGTTCTTC.

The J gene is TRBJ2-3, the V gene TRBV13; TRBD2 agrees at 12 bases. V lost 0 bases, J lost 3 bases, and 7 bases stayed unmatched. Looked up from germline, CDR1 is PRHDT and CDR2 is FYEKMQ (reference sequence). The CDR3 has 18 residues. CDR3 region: CASSLGPTGTSGTDTQYF. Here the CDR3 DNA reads TGTGCCAGCAGCTTAGGCCCTACCGGGACTAGCGGGACAGATACGCAGTATTTT.

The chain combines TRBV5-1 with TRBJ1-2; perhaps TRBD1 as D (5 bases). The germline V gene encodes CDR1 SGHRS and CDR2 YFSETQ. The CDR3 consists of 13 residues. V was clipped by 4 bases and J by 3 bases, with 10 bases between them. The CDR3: CASSHQGDYGYTF. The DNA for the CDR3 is TGCGCCAGCAGCCACCAGGGAGACTATGGCTACACCTTC.

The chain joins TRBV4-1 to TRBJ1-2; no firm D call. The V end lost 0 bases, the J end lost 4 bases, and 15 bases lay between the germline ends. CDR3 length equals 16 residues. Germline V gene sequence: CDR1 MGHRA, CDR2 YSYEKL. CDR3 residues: CASSQDLGNAIYGYTF. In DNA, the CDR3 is TGCGCCAGCAGCCAAGATCTGGGGAATGCGATCTATGGCTACACCTTC.

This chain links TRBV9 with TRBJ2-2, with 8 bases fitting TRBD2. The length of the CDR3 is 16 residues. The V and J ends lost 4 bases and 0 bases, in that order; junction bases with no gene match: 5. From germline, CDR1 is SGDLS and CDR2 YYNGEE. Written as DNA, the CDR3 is TGTGCCAGCAGCCCAATTAGCGGGACGAACACCGGGGAGCTGTTTTTT. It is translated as CASSPISGTNTGELFF.

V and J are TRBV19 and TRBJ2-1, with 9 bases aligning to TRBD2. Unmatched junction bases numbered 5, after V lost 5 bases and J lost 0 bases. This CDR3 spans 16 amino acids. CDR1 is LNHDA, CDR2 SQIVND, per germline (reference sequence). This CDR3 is CASSSQAGGSYNEQFF. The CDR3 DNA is TGTGCCAGTAGTTCCCAAGCGGGGGGCTCCTACAATGAGCAGTTCTTC.